Following are 23 T cell receptor beta chains from one sample sequenced in a study of a mutant IDH1 vaccine in newly diagnosed glioma. TCRdb's copy holds only in-frame clones and misses some; the assay was immunoSEQ multiplex PCR. The repertoire consists of fewer than 50,000 clones, with around 78% occurring once and the leading ten covering 7.5% to 9.5%. Indicated time point: baseline, week 1 (first vaccination visit). Treatment given: pre-vaccination baseline after standard-of-care therapy. The specimen comprised PBMCs, sampled from a glioma patient treated with radiotherapy, temozolomide or both. The receptors were sampled from a man between 40 and 49 years old with glioma. Some clones in this sample may be carry-over from other donors' samples.

The V gene is TRBV10-2, the J gene TRBJ2-7; 7 bases agree with TRBD1. The length of the CDR3 is 13 residues. The ends lost 7 bases at V and 3 bases at J; junction bases unmatched: 6. Germline V gives CDR1 WSHSY, CDR2 SAAADI. The CDR3: CASIRDSDYEQYF. The CDR3 DNA sequence: TGCGCCAGCATCCGGGACAGCGACTACGAGCAGTACTTC.

The chain has TRBV6-6 and TRBJ1-1; D not resolved. The V end lost 2 bases, the J end lost 3 bases, and 4 bases lay between the germline ends. From germline, CDR1 is MNHNY and CDR2 SVGAGI (reference sequence). The CDR3 loop spans 12 amino acids. CDR3 amino acids: CASSYQDTEAFF. CDR3 in DNA: TGTGCCAGCAGTTACCAGGACACTGAAGCTTTCTTT.

The chain carries TRBV6-5 and TRBJ2-7, with 10 bases aligning to TRBD1. The CDR3 runs to 15 residues. After removal of 4 bases from V and 4 bases from J, the junction contained 7 bases not matched to a gene. CDR1 and CDR2 (germline): MNHEY, SVGAGI. DNA for the CDR3: TGTGCCAGCAGTTTTACGACAGGGGGCGGGTACGAGCAGTACTTC. Residues: CASSFTTGGGYEQYF.

The CDR3 loop is CASSLRPVSYGYTF. The CDR3 DNA reads as TGTGCCAGCAGTTTAAGGCCCGTTAGCTATGGCTACACCTTC. The genes are TRBV28 and TRBJ1-2; D gene ambiguous. Germline V gene sequence: CDR1 MDHEN, CDR2 SYDVKM. The CDR3 consists of 14 residues. The V and J ends lost 2 bases and 4 bases respectively, with 11 bases between them.

The chain uses TRBV25-1 and TRBJ1-3; the D gene is possibly TRBD1 (6 bases). Trimming removed 2 bases at V and 6 bases at J, with 14 bases between. Germline assignment: CDR1 MGHDK and CDR2 SYGVNS. The CDR3 contains 15 residues. The CDR3: CASSERAGHLNTIYF. The DNA for the CDR3 is TGTGCCAGCAGTGAAAGGGCGGGACACTTAAACACCATATATTTT.

The chain couples TRBV4-2 to TRBJ1-1; D is ambiguous. The CDR3 has 12 amino acids. Trimming stripped 5 bases from V and 1 base from J, with 5 bases between. CDR1 is LGHNA, CDR2 YNFKEQ, per germline. The CDR3 reads CASSEANTEAFF. In nucleotides, the CDR3 is TGTGCCAGCAGCGAAGCGAACACTGAAGCTTTCTTT.

The chain joins TRBV5-5 to TRBJ2-7; TRBD1 matches 9 bases. V shed 4 bases and J 3 bases; nucleotides not matched to a gene: 8. The germline gives CDR1 SGHKS, CDR2 YYEKEE (reference sequence). The CDR3 consists of 15 residues. For the CDR3, the DNA is TGTGCCAGCAGCCATCCGGGACAGGGCTACTACGAGCAGTACTTC. Translation: CASSHPGQGYYEQYF.

The chain couples TRBV6-1 to TRBJ2-7, with 9 bases identical to TRBD1. The CDR3 length is 14 residues. The V gene end was trimmed by 7 bases and the J gene end by 2 bases; junction bases not matched to a gene: 6. Germline lookup yields CDR1 MNHNS and CDR2 SASEGT. Here the CDR3 reads CASTQDRGPYEQYF. The CDR3 nucleotides read TGTGCCAGCACCCAGGACAGGGGTCCCTACGAGCAGTACTTC.

The chain combines TRBV5-4 with TRBJ2-7; TRBD1 matches 10 bases. Trimming at V came to 6 bases and at J to 3 bases, leaving 12 bases not matched to a gene. Germline V gives CDR1 SGHNT, CDR2 YYREEE (reference sequence). The CDR3 is made up of 16 amino acids. CDR3 DNA sequence: TGTGCCAGCAACCCACCGACCGGACAGGGGGACTACGAGCAGTACTTC. Amino acids: CASNPPTGQGDYEQYF.

The J gene is TRBJ1-2, the V gene TRBV9; TRBD1 aligns across 7 bases. The CDR3 has 14 residues. The V segment lost 1 base and the J segment 8 bases; nucleotides outside the gene matches: 8. The germline CDR1 and CDR2 sequences are SGDLS and YYNGEE. The CDR3 bases are TGTGCCAGCAGCGTATTACAGGGGATGGGAGGCTACACCTTC. This sequence encodes CASSVLQGMGGYTF.

The genes are TRBV20-1 and TRBJ2-7; D is ambiguous. The germline gives CDR1 DFQATT, CDR2 SNEGSKA (reference sequence). CDR3 size: 10 residues. Trimming removed 3 bases at V and 5 bases at J, with 5 bases between. CDR3 coding DNA: TGCAGTGCTAGCGGAAACGAGCAGTACTTC. Amino acids: CSASGNEQYF.

This clone was recorded a few times. This chain connects TRBV19 to TRBJ1-5; weak D call: TRBD1 (5 bases). Per germline, CDR1 LNHDA and CDR2 SQIVND (reference sequence). There are 14 residues in the CDR3. V lost 5 bases and J lost 6, with 14 bases in between. As DNA, the CDR3 is TGTGCCAGTAGTGGGCGGGGGATGACTCAGCCCCAGCATTTT. It translates to CASSGRGMTQPQHF.

This sequence joins TRBV18 and TRBJ1-5; D remains unclear. Trimming cost V 0 bases and J 1 base, with 7 bases left between them. CDR1 and CDR2 (germline): KGHSH, LQKENI. This CDR3 comprises 15 residues. The CDR3 bases are TGTGCCAGCTCACCACCCGACGGGAGCAATCAGCCCCAGCATTTT. It translates to CASSPPDGSNQPQHF.

The V call is TRBV5-5, the J call TRBJ1-5, with TRBD1 matching 7 bases. The V gene end was trimmed by 0 bases and the J gene end by 6 bases; junction bases not matched to a gene: 6. Germline V gives CDR1 SGHKS, CDR2 YYEKEE (reference sequence). The CDR3 loop spans 15 amino acids. Written as DNA, the CDR3 is TGTGCCAGCAGCTTGGAACGACAGGGTTCTCAGCCCCAGCATTTT. Translating gives CASSLERQGSQPQHF.

The chain carries TRBV6-1 and TRBJ1-5; 7 bases are shared with TRBD1. Germline V lookup: CDR1 MNHNS, CDR2 SASEGT. Trimming took 5 bases from V and 3 from J; bases not matched to a gene: 4. This CDR3 has 14 amino acids. This CDR3 is CASSSTGNNQPQHF. CDR3 coding DNA: TGTGCCAGCAGTTCGACAGGGAACAATCAGCCCCAGCATTTT.

CDR3 loop: CASSLDSSHSPLHF. The CDR3 DNA reads as TGTGCCAGCAGCTTAGACAGCTCCCATTCACCCCTCCACTTT. The chain has TRBV7-2 and TRBJ1-6; D is undetermined. Germline CDR1 reads SGHTA; CDR2 reads FQGNSA. V gave up 1 base and J gave up 8 bases, with 9 bases separating them. The CDR3 is made up of 14 amino acids.

The rearrangement links TRBV11-2 to TRBJ1-1; D is uncertain. The CDR3 loop spans 15 amino acids. V dropped 3 bases and J dropped 4 bases, with 15 bases sitting between them. Germline values: CDR1 SGHAT, CDR2 FQNNGV. The CDR3 region is CASSFRGSSITEAFF. The DNA of the CDR3 is TGTGCCAGCAGCTTCCGGGGTTCTTCGATCACTGAAGCTTTCTTT. Using reference TRBV11-2 and TRBJ1-1 for the parts outside the CDR3, the full variable domain is EAGVAQSPRYKIIEKRQSVAFWCNPISGHATLYWYQQILGQGPKLLIQFQNNGVVDDSQLPKDRFSAERLKGVDSTLKIQPAKLEDSAVYLCASSFRGSSITEAFFGQGTRLTVV.

Only one count was recorded for this clone. The rearrangement uses TRBV30 and TRBJ1-2; D perhaps matches TRBD1 (6 bases). Germline CDR1 reads GTSNPN; CDR2 reads SVGIG (reference sequence). The CDR3 loop spans 13 amino acids. Deletions cut 5 bases from V and 10 bases from J, with 20 bases between. The CDR3 loop is CAWEGGDQSSYTF. Written as DNA, the CDR3 is TGTGCCTGGGAAGGGGGGGATCAGTCCTCCTACACCTTC. Looking up the rest from reference TRBV30 and TRBJ1-2 gives the full variable domain: SQTIHQWPATLVQPVGSPLSLECTVEGTSNPNLYWYRQAAGRGLQLLFYSVGIGQISSEVPQNLSASRPQDRQFILSSKKLLLSDSGFYLCAWEGGDQSSYTFGSGTRLTVV.

The chain carries TRBV7-2 and TRBJ1-1; 7 nucleotides line up with TRBD1. Trimming took 7 bases from V and 6 from J; bases not matched to a gene: 14. Germline loops: CDR1 SGHTA, CDR2 FQGNSA. This CDR3 has 15 amino acids. The CDR3 reads CASTTSTGLVAEAFF. In DNA form, the CDR3 reads TGTGCCAGCACCACTTCGACAGGGTTAGTGGCTGAAGCTTTCTTT.

This chain uses TRBV6-4 with TRBJ1-6; D is undetermined. The ends were cut back, 2 bases at V and 5 bases at J, with 4 bases in the middle. Germline V gives CDR1 MRHNA, CDR2 SNTAGT. The CDR3 length is 13 residues. The CDR3 reads CASSDRDNSPLHF. CDR3 DNA: TGTGCCAGCAGTGACAGGGATAATTCACCCCTCCACTTT.

The chain links TRBV6-6 to TRBJ1-2; D is perhaps TRBD1 (6 bases). Germline V gives CDR1 MNHNY, CDR2 SVGAGI (reference sequence). The CDR3 is 14 residues long. V gave up 5 bases and J gave up 6 bases, with 16 bases separating them. CDR3 nucleotides: TGTGCCAGCAGTACCCACCGGGGGCAGAATGGCTACACCTTC. Amino acids: CASSTHRGQNGYTF.

The chain has TRBV20-1 and TRBJ2-7; TRBD2 agrees at 7 bases. The CDR3 has 11 residues. Germline CDR1 and CDR2: DFQATT and SNEGSKA (reference sequence). CDR3: CSVGLAYEQYF. The CDR3, as DNA: TGCAGCGTTGGACTAGCCTACGAGCAGTACTTC.

This clone has only one observation. This chain links TRBV5-1 with TRBJ1-2; TRBD1 aligns across 8 bases. The CDR3 is 15 amino acids. The trim removed 4 bases at V and 7 bases at J, leaving 12 bases unmatched. Germline V gene data show CDR1 as SGHRS and CDR2 as YFSETQ. CDR3 loop: CASSPTGAGFVGYTF. As DNA, the CDR3 is TGCGCCAGCAGCCCGACAGGGGCAGGATTTGTTGGCTACACCTTC.